This T cell receptor (beta chain) was captured in a study of cytomegalovirus exposure and HLA in healthy donors. Whole-study context: Samples from HLA-typed donors yielded approximately 80 million unique TCRs in an early data release.

V shed 6 bases, J shed 4 bases, and the junction held 10 bases outside the gene matches. This CDR3 comprises 18 residues. Germline V gene data show CDR1 as SNHLY and CDR2 as FYNNEI. The study ran its PCR with 60 Vbeta and 13 Jbeta primers. Clones were read by immunoSEQ multiplex PCR, and TCRdb kept only the in-frame ones, dropping some. The sample holds more than 100,000 clones; roughly three fifths are singletons and the top ten take about 8.3%. This clone occurred once. The rearrangement uses TRBV2 and TRBJ2-1, with 15 bases fitting TRBD2. The source material was PBMCs. This TCR was recovered from a woman aged 40 to 50 in good health and CMV-seropositive. In nucleotides, the CDR3 is TGTGCCAGCAGCCGGTGGACTAGCGGGAGGGCGGGATACAATGAGCAGTTCTTC. It yields the protein CASSRWTSGRAGYNEQFF.